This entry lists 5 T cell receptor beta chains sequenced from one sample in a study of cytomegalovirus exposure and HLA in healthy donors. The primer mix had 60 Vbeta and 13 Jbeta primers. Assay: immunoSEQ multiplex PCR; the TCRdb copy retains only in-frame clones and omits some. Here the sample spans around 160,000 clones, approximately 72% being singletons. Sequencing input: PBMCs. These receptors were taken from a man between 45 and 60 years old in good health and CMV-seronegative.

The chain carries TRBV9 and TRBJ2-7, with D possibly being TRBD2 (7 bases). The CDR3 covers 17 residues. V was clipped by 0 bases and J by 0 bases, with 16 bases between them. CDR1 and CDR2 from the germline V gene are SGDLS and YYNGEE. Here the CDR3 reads CASSVGEGQGRSYEQYF. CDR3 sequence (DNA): TGTGCCAGCAGCGTAGGGGAGGGGCAGGGGCGCTCCTACGAGCAGTACTTC. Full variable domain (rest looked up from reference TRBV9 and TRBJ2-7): DSGVTQTPKHLITATGQRVTLRCSPRSGDLSVYWYQQSLDQGLQFLIQYYNGEERAKGNILERFSAQQFPDLHSELNLSSLELGDSALYFCASSVGEGQGRSYEQYFGPGTRLTVT.

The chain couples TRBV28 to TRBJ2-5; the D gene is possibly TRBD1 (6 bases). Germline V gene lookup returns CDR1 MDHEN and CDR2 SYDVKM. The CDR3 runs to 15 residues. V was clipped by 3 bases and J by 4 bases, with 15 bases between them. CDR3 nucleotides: TGTGCCAGCAGTTTTGGGAGTCTAGGGGGAGAGACCCAGTACTTC. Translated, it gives CASSFGSLGGETQYF.

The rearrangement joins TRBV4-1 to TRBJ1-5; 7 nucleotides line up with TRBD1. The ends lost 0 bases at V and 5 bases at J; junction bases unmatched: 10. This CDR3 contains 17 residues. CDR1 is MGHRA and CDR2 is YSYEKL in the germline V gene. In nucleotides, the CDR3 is TGCGCCAGCAGCCAAGATGCGATCGGGACAGCCTATCAGCCCCAGCATTTT. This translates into CASSQDAIGTAYQPQHF.

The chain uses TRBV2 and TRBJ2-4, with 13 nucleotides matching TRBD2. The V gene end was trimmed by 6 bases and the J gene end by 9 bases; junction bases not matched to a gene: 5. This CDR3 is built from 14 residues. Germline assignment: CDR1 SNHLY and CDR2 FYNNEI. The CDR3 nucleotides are TGTGCCAGCAGACTAGCGGGGGGGCCTGGCATTCAGTACTTC. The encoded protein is CASRLAGGPGIQYF.

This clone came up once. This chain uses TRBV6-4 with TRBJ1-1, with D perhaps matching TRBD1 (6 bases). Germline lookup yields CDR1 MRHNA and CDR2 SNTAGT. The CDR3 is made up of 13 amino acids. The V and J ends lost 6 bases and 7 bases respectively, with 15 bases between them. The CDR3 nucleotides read TGTGCCAGCAGGCATCTCCCGGACAGTGAAGCTTTCTTT. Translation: CASRHLPDSEAFF.